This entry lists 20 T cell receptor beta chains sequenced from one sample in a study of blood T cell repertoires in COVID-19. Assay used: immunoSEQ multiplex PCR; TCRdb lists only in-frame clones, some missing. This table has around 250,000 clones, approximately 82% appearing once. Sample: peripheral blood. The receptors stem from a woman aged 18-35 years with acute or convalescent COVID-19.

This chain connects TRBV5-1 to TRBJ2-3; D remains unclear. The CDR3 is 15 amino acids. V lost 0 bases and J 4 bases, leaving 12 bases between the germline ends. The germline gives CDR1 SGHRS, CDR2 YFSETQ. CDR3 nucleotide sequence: TGCGCCAGCAGCTTGGATAGTATACCGTCAGATACGCAGTATTTT. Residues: CASSLDSIPSDTQYF.

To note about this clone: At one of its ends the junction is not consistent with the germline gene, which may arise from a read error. The CDR3 loop is CSVNKGQSETQYF. The DNA for the CDR3 is TGCAGCGTTAATAAGGGGCAGTCAGAAACGCAGTATTTT. The chain carries TRBV29-1 and TRBJ2-3; possible D gene TRBD1, 5 bases. The germline V gene encodes CDR1 SQVTM and CDR2 ANQGSEA. The CDR3 length is 13 residues.

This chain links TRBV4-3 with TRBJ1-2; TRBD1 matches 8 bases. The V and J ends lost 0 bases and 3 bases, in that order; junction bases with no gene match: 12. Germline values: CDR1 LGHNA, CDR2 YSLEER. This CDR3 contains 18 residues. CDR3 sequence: CASSQEVRQGPKHYGYTF. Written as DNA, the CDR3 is TGCGCCAGCAGCCAAGAAGTACGACAGGGGCCCAAACACTATGGCTACACCTTC.

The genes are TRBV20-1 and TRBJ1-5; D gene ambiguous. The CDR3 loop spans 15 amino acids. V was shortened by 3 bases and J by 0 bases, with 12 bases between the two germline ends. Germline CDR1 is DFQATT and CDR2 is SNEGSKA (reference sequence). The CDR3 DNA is TGCAGTGCTAGTGTTTCAGGAACTAGCAATCAGCCCCAGCATTTT. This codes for CSASVSGTSNQPQHF.

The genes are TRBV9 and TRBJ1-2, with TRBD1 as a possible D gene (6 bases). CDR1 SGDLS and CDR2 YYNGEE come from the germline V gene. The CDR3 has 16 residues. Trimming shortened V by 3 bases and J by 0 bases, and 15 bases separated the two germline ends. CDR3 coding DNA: TGTGCCAGCAGCGACGGGACACTTTCCTCTAACTATGGCTACACCTTC. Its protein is CASSDGTLSSNYGYTF.

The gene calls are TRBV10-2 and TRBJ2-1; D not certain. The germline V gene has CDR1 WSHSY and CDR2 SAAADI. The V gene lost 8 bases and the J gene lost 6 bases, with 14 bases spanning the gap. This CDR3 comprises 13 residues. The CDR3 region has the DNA TGCGCCAGCCAAGTTCAGATTTTCAATGAGCAGTTCTTC. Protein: CASQVQIFNEQFF.

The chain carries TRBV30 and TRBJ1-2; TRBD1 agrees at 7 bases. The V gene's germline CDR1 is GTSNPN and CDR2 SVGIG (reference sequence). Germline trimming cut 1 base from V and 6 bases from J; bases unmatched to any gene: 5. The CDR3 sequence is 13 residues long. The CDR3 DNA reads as TGTGCCTGGAGTGCGACAGGGAACGATGGCTACACCTTC. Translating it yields CAWSATGNDGYTF. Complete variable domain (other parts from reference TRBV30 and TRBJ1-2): SQTIHQWPATLVQPVGSPLSLECTVEGTSNPNLYWYRQAAGRGLQLLFYSVGIGQISSEVPQNLSASRPQDRQFILSSKKLLLSDSGFYLCAWSATGNDGYTFGSGTRLTVV.

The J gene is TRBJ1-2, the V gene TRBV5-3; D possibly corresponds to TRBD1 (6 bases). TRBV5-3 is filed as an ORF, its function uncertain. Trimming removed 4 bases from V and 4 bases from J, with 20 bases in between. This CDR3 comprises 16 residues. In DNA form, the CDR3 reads TGTGCCAGAAGCCCGATCCGGACAGCGAAGTCCTATGGCTACACCTTC. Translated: CARSPIRTAKSYGYTF.

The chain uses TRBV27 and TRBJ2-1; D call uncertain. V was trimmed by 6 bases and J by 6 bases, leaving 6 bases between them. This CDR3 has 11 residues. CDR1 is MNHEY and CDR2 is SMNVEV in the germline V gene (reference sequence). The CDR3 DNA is TGTGCCAGCAGATACAGCAATGAGCAGTTCTTC. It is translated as CASRYSNEQFF.

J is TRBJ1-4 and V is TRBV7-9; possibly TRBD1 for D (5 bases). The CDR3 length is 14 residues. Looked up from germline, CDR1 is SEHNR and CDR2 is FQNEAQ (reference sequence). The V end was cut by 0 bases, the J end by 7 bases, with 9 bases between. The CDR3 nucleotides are TGTGCCAGCAGCTTAGCAGGGGAGGGTGAAAAACTGTTTTTT. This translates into CASSLAGEGEKLFF.

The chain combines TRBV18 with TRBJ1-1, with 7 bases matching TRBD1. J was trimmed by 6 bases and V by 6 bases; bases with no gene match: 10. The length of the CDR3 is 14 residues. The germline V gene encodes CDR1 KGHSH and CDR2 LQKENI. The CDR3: CASSPTTGDAEAFF. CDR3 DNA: TGTGCCAGCTCGCCGACTACAGGGGACGCTGAAGCTTTCTTT.

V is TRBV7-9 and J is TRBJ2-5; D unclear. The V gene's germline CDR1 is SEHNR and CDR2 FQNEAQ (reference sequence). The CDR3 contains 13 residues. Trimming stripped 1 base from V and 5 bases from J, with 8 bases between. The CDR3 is CASSLVALETQYF. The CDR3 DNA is TGTGCCAGCAGCTTAGTAGCTCTGGAGACCCAGTACTTC. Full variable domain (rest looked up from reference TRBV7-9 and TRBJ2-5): DTGVSQNPRHKITKRGQNVTFRCDPISEHNRLYWYRQTLGQGPEFLTYFQNEAQLEKSRLLSDRFSAERPKGSFSTLEIQRTEQGDSAMYLCASSLVALETQYFGPGTRLLVL.

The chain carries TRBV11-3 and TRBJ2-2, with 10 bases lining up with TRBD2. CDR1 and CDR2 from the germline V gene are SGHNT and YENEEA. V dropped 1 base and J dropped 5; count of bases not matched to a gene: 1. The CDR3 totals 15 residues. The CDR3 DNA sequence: TGTGCCAGCAGCTTAGCTAGCGGGAGTACCGGGGAGCTGTTTTTT. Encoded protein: CASSLASGSTGELFF.

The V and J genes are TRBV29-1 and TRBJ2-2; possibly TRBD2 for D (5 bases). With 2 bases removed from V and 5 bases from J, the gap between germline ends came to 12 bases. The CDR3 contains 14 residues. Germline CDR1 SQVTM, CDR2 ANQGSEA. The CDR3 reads CSVERLGRTGELFF. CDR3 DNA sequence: TGCAGCGTTGAAAGGCTAGGGAGAACCGGGGAGCTGTTTTTT.

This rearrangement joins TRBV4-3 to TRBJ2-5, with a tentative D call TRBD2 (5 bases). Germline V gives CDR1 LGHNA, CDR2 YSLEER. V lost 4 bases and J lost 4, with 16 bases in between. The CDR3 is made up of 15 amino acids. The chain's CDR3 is CASSPQLGLGETQYF. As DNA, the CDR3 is TGCGCCAGCAGCCCCCAACTAGGCTTAGGAGAGACCCAGTACTTC.

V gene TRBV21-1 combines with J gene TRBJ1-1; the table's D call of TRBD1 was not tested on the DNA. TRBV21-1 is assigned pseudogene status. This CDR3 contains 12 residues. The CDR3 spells CASSKSGTEAFF. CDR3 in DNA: TGTGCCAGCAGCAAGTCAGGGACTGAAGCTTTCTTT.

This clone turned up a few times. The CDR3 DNA is TGTGCCTGGAGTGTACGCAAAGGGACAGGAGGATATGGCTACACCTTC. Translation: CAWSVRKGTGGYGYTF. The gene calls are TRBV30 and TRBJ1-2; 8 bases map to TRBD1. The CDR3 has 16 amino acids. CDR1 and CDR2 from the germline V gene are GTSNPN and SVGIG (reference sequence). V shed 0 bases and J 5 bases; nucleotides not matched to a gene: 11.

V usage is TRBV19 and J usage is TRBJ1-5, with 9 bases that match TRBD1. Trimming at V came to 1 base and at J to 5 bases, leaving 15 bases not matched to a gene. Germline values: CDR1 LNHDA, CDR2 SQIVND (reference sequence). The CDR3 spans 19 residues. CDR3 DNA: TGTGCCAGTAGTATAGCGTTTACAGGGGGCAGGGGTCGGGATCAGCCCCAGCATTTT. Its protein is CASSIAFTGGRGRDQPQHF.

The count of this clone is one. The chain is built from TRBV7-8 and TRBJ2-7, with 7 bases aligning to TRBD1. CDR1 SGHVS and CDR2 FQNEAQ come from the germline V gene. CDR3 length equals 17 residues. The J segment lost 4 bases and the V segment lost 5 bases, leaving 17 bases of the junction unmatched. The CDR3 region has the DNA TGTGCCAGCAGCCCATCGGGACAGTTTGGTTTTTTTTACGAGCAGTACTTC. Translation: CASSPSGQFGFFYEQYF.

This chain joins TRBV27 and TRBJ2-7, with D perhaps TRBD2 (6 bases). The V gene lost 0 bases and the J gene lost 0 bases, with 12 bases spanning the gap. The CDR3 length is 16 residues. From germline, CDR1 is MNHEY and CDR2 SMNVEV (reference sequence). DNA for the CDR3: TGTGCCAGCAGTTTATCGGGGGACTCCAGCTCCTACGAGCAGTACTTC. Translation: CASSLSGDSSSYEQYF.